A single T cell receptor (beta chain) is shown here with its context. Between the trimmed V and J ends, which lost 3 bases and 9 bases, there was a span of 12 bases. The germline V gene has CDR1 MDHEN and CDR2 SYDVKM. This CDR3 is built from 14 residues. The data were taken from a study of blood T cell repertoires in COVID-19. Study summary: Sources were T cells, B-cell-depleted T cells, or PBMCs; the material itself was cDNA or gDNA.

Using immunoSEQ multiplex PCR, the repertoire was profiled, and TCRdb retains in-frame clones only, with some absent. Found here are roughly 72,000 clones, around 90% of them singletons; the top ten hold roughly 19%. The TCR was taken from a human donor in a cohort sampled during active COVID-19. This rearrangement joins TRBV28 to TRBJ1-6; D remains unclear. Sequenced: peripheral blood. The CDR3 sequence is CASSFVEGLSPLHF. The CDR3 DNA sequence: TGTGCCAGCAGTTTCGTGGAGGGCCTTTCACCCCTCCACTTT.